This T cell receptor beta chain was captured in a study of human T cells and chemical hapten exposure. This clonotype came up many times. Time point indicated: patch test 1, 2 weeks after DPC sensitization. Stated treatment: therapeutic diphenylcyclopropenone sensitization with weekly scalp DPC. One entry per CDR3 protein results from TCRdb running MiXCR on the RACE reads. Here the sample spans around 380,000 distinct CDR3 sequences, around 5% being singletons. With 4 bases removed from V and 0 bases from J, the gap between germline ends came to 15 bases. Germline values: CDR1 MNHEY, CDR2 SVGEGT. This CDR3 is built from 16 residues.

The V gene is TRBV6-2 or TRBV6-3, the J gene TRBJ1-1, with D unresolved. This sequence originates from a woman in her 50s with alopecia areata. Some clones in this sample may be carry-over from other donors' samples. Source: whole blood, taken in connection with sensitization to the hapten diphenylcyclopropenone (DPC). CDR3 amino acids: CASSWPWGDMNTEAFF. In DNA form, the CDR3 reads TGTGCCAGCAGTTGGCCTTGGGGTGACATGAACACTGAAGCTTTCTTT.